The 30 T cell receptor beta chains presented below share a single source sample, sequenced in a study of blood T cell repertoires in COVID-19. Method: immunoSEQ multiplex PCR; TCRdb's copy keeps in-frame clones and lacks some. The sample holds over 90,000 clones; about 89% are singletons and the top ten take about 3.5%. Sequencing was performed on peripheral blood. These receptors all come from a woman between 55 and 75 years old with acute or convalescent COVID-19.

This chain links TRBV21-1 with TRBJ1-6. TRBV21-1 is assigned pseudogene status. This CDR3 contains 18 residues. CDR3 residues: CASSIRREGISYNSPLHF. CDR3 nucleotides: TGTGCCAGCAGCATTCGAAGGGAGGGGATCTCCTATAATTCACCCCTCCACTTT.

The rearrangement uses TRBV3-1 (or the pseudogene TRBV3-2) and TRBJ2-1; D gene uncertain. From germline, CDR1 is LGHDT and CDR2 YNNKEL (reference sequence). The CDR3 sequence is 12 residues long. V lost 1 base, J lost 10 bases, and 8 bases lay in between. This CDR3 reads CASSQGSSEQFF. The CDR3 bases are TGTGCCAGCAGCCAAGGTAGCTCGGAGCAGTTCTTC.

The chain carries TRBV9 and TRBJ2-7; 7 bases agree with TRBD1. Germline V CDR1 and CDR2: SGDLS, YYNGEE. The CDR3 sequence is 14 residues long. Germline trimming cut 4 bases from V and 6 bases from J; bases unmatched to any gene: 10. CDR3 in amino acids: CASSQGVRPSEQYF. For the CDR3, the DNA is TGTGCCAGCAGCCAGGGGGTTCGTCCCTCCGAGCAGTACTTC. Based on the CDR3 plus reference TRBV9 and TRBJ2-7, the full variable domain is DSGVTQTPKHLITATGQRVTLRCSPRSGDLSVYWYQQSLDQGLQFLIQYYNGEERAKGNILERFSAQQFPDLHSELNLSSLELGDSALYFCASSQGVRPSEQYFGPGTRLTVT.

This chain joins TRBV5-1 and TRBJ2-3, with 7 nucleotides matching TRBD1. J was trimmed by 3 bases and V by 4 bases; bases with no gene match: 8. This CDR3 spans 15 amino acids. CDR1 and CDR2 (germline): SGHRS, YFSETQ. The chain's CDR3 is CASSLLGQATDTQYF. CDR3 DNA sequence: TGCGCCAGCAGCCTTCTAGGACAGGCGACAGATACGCAGTATTTT.

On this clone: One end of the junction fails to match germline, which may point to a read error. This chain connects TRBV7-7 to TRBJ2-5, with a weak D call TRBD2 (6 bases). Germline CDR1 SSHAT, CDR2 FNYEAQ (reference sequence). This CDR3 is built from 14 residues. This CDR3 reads CASSLTSYAETQYF. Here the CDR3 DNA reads TGTGCTAGCAGCTTAACTAGCTACGCGGAGACCCAGTACTTC.

This CDR3 is CASSLTGQVGNEQFF. In DNA, the CDR3 is TGTGCCAGCAGTTTAACAGGGCAGGTTGGCAATGAGCAGTTCTTC. The V and J genes are TRBV27 and TRBJ2-1; TRBD1 is a possible D gene (6 bases). With 2 bases removed from V and 6 bases from J, the gap between germline ends came to 14 bases. CDR3 size: 15 residues. Germline V gene lookup returns CDR1 MNHEY and CDR2 SMNVEV (reference sequence).

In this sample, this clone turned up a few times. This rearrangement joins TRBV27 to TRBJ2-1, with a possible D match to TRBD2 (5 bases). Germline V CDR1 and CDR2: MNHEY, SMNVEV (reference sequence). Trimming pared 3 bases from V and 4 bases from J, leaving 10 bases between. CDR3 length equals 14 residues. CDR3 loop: CASSFRTLYNEQFF. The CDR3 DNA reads TGTGCCAGCAGTTTCAGGACTCTTTACAATGAGCAGTTCTTC.

The chain's CDR3 is CASSQEGRNTEAFF. CDR3 DNA: TGTGCCAGCAGCCAAGAGGGCAGGAACACTGAAGCTTTCTTT. The V and J genes are TRBV14 and TRBJ1-1; D is undetermined. This CDR3 has 14 residues. The V end was cut by 0 bases, the J end by 1 base, with 6 bases between. Germline V gives CDR1 SGHDN, CDR2 FVKESK.

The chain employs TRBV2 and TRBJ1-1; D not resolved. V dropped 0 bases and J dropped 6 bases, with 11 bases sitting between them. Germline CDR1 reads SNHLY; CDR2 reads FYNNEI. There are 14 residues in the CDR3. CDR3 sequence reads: CASSEARAASEAFF. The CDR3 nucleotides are TGTGCCAGCAGTGAAGCGCGGGCAGCATCTGAAGCTTTCTTT.

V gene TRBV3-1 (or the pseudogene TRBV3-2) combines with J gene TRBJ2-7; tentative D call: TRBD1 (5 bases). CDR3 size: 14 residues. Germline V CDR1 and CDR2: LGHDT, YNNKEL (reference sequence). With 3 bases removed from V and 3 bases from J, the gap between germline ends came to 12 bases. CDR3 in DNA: TGTGCCAGCAGCCAGGCCGGGCAGGGCTACGAGCAGTACTTC. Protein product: CASSQAGQGYEQYF.

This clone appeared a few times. In DNA form, the CDR3 reads TGTGCCAGTACCATAGGGGGGACAGTTGAAAAACTGTTTTTT. It yields the protein CASTIGGTVEKLFF. The rearrangement uses TRBV19 and TRBJ1-4, with 7 bases that match TRBD1. With V trimmed by 7 bases and J by 7 bases, 9 bases remained unmatched. CDR3 length: 14 amino acids. CDR1 LNHDA and CDR2 SQIVND come from the germline V gene (reference sequence).

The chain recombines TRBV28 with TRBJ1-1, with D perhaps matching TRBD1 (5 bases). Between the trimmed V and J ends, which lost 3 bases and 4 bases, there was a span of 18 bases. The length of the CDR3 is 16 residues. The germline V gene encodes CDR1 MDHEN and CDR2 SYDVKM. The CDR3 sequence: CASSLPGSVASTEAFF. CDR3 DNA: TGTGCCAGCAGTTTGCCAGGGTCCGTGGCCTCCACTGAAGCTTTCTTT.

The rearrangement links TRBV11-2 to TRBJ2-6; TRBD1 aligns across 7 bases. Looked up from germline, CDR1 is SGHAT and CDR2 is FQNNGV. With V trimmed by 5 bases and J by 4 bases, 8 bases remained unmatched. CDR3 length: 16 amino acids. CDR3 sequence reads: CASSVLTGFGANVLTF. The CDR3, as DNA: TGTGCCAGCAGCGTACTGACAGGGTTCGGGGCCAACGTCCTGACTTTC.

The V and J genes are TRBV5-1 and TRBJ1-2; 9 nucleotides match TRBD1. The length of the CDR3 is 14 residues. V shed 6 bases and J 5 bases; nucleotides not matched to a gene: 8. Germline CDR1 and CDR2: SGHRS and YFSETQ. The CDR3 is CASTPGTGLYGYTF. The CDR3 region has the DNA TGCGCCAGCACTCCCGGGACAGGGTTATATGGCTACACCTTC. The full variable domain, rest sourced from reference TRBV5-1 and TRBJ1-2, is KAGVTQTPRYLIKTRGQQVTLSCSPISGHRSVSWYQQTPGQGLQFLFEYFSETQRNKGNFPGRFSGRQFSNSRSEMNVSTLELGDSALYLCASTPGTGLYGYTFGSGTRLTVV.

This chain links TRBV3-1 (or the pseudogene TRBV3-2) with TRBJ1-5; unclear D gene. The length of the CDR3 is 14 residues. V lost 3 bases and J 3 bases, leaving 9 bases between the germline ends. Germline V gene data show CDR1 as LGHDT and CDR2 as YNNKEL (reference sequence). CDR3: CASSQSGNNQPQHF. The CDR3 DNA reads TGTGCCAGCAGCCAGTCCGGTAACAATCAGCCCCAGCATTTT.

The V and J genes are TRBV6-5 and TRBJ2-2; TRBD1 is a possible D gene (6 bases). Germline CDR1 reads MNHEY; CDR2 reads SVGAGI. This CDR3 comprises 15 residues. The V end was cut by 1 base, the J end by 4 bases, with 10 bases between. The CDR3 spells CASSYLGAGTGELFF. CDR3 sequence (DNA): TGTGCCAGCAGTTACTTGGGGGCAGGCACCGGGGAGCTGTTTTTT.

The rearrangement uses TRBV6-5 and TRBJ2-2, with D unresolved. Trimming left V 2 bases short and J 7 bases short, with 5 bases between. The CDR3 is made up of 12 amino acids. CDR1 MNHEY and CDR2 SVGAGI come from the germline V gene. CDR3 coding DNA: TGTGCCAGCAGTTACCGAGGCGGGGAGCTGTTTTTT. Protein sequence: CASSYRGGELFF.

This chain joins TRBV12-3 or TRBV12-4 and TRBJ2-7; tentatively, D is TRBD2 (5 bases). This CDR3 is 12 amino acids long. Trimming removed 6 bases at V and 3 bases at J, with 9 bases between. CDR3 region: CASRRVDYEQYF. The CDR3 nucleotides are TGTGCCAGCAGGAGGGTGGACTACGAGCAGTACTTC.

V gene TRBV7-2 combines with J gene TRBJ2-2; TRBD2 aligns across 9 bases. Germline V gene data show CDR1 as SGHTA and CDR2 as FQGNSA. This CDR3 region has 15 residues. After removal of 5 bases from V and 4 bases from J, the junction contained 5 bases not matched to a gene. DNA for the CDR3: TGTGCCAGCAGCCCGACTAGCGGCTCCACCGGGGAGCTGTTTTTT. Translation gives CASSPTSGSTGELFF.

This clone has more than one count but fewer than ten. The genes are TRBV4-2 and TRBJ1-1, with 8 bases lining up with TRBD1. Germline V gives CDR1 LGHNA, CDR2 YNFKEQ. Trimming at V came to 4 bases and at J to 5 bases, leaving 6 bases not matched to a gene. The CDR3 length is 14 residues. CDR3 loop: CASSPWTGSTEAFF. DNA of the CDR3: TGTGCCAGCAGCCCCTGGACAGGGTCAACTGAAGCTTTCTTT.

The CDR3 is CASSYLEAGGADTQYF. DNA for the CDR3: TGTGCCAGCAGTTATCTGGAGGCAGGAGGAGCAGATACGCAGTATTTT. V gene TRBV27 combines with J gene TRBJ2-3; TRBD2 might be the D (5 bases). The germline gives CDR1 MNHEY, CDR2 SMNVEV (reference sequence). The CDR3 is made up of 16 amino acids. Trimming left V 4 bases short and J 4 bases short, with 18 bases between.

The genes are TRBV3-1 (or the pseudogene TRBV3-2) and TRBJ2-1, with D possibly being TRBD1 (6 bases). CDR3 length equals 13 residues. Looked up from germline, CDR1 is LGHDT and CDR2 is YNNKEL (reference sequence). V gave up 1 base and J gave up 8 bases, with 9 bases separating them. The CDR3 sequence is CASSQVTGDEQFF. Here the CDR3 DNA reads TGTGCCAGCAGCCAAGTGACAGGCGATGAGCAGTTCTTC.

The CDR3 coding sequence is TGCAGTGCCTTGCGGGAGCACGAGCAGTACTTC. Protein sequence: CSALREHEQYF. The J gene is TRBJ2-7, the V gene TRBV20-1; TRBD2 aligns across 7 bases. Unmatched junction bases numbered 4, after V lost 6 bases and J lost 5 bases. The germline gives CDR1 DFQATT, CDR2 SNEGSKA (reference sequence). There are 11 residues in the CDR3.

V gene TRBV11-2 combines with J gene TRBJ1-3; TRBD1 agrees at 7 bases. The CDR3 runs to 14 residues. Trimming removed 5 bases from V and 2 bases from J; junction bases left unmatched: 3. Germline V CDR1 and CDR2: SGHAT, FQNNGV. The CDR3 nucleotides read TGTGCCAGCAGCCTACAGGGGACTGGAAACACCATATATTTT. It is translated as CASSLQGTGNTIYF.

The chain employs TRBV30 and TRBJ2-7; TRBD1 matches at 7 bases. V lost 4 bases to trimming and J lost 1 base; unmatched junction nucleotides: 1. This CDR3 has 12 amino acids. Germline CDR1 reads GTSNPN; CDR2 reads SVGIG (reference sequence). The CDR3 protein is CAWNRGSYEQYV. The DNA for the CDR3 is TGTGCCTGGAACAGGGGTTCCTACGAGCAGTACGTC.

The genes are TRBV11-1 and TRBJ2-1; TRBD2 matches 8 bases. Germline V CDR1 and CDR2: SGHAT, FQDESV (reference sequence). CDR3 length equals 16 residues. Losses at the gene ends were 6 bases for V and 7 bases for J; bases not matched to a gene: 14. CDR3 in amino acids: CASSIGSSGSWNEQFF. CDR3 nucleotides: TGTGCCAGCAGTATTGGGTCTAGCGGGTCTTGGAATGAGCAGTTCTTC.

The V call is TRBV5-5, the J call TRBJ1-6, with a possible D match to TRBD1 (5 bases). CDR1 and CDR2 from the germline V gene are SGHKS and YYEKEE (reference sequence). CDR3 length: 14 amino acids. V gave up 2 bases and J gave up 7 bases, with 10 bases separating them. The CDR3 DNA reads TGTGCCAGCAGCTTAGGGCAGGGAAATTCACCCCTCCACTTT. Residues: CASSLGQGNSPLHF. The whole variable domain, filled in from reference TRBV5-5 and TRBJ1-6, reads DAGVTQSPTHLIKTRGQQVTLRCSPISGHKSVSWYQQVLGQGPQFIFQYYEKEERGRGNFPDRFSARQFPNYSSELNVNALLLGDSALYLCASSLGQGNSPLHFGNGTRLTVT.

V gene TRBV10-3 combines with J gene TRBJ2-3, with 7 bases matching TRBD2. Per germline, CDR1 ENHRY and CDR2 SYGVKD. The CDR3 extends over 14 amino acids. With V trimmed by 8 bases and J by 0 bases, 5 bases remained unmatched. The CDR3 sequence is CAIRPSGSTDTQYF. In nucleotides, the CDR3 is TGTGCCATCCGACCTAGCGGAAGCACAGATACGCAGTATTTT.

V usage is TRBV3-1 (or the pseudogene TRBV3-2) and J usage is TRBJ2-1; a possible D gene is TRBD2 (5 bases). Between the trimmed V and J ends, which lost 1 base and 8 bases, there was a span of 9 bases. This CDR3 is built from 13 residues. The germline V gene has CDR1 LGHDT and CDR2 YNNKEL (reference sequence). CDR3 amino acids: CASSQVYGDEQFF. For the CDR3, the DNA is TGTGCCAGCAGCCAAGTTTACGGGGATGAGCAGTTCTTC.

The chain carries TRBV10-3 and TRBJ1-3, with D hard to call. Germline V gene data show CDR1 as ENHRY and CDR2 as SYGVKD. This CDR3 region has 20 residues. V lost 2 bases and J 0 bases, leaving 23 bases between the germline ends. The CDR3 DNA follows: TGTGCCATCAGTGAGAGTCGTGGCAGACTCCCGTCCCTCTCTGGAAACACCATATATTTT. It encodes CAISESRGRLPSLSGNTIYF.